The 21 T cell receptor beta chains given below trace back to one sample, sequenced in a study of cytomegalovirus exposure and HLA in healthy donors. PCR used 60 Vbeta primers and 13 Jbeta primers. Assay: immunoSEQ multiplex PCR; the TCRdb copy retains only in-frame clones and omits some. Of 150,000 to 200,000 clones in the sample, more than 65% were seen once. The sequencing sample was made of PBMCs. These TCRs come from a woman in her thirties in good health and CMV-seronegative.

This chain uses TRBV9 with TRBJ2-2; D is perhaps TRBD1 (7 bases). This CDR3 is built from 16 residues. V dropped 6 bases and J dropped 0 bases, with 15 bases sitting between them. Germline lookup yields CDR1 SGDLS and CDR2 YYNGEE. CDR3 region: CASTLGGQANTGELFF. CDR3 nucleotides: TGTGCCAGCACCCTGGGAGGACAGGCGAACACCGGGGAGCTGTTTTTT.

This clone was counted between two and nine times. The CDR3 sequence: CASSMKAAGGLLNTEAFF. The CDR3 bases are TGTGCCAGTAGTATGAAGGCGGCAGGGGGACTTTTGAACACTGAAGCTTTCTTT. The genes are TRBV19 and TRBJ1-1, with TRBD1 matching 7 bases. The V segment lost 3 bases and the J segment 0 bases; nucleotides outside the gene matches: 13. Germline V gives CDR1 LNHDA, CDR2 SQIVND (reference sequence). This CDR3 is 18 amino acids long.

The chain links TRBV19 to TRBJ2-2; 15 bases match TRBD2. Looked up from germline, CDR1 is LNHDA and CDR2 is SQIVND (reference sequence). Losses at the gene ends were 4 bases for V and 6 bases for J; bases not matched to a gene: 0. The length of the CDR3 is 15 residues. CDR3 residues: CASSRTSGGAGELFF. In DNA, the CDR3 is TGTGCCAGTAGTAGGACTAGCGGGGGGGCCGGGGAGCTGTTTTTT.

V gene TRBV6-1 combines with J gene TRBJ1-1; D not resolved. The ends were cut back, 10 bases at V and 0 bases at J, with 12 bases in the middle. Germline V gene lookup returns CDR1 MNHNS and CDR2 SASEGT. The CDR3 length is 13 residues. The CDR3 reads CATAGAVNTEAFF. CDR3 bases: TGTGCCACCGCGGGAGCGGTGAACACTGAAGCTTTCTTT.

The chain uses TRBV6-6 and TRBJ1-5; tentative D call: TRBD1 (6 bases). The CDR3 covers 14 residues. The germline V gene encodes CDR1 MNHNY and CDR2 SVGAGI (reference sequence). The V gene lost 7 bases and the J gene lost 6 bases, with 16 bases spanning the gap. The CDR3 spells CASTRAGGSQPQHF. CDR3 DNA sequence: TGTGCCAGCACTAGGGCGGGGGGCAGTCAGCCCCAGCATTTT.

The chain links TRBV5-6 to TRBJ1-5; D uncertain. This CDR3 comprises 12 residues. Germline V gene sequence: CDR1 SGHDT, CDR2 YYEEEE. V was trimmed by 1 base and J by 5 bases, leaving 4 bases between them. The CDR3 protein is CASSLRDQPQHF. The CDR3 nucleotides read TGTGCCAGCAGCTTGCGTGATCAGCCCCAGCATTTT.

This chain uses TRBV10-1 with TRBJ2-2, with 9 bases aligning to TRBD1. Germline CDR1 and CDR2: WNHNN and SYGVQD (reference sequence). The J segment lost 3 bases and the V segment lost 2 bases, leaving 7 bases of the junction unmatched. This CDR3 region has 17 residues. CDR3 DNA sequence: TGCGCCAGCAGTGAGCCCGGACAGGGGAGGGACACCGGGGAGCTGTTTTTT. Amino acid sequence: CASSEPGQGRDTGELFF.

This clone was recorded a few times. The CDR3 here is CASSYGPGGREQYF. As DNA, the CDR3 is TGTGCCAGCAGTTACGGCCCCGGGGGGAGGGAGCAGTACTTC. The chain couples TRBV6-5 to TRBJ2-7, with 7 bases lining up with TRBD2. J was trimmed by 7 bases and V by 2 bases; bases with no gene match: 8. This CDR3 has 14 residues. Germline loops: CDR1 MNHEY, CDR2 SVGAGI.

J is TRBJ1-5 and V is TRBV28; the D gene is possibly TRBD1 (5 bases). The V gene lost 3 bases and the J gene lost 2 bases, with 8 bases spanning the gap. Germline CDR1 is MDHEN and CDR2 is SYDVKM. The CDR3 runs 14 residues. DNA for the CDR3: TGTGCCAGCAGTTTGGGGGGGGGCAATCAGCCCCAGCATTTT. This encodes CASSLGGGNQPQHF.

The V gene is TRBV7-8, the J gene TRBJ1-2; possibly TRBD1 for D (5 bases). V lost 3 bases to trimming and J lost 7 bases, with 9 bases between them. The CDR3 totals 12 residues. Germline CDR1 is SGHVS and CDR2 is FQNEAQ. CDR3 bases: TGTGCCAGCAGCTTCGAAAGGGGTGGCTACACCTTC. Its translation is CASSFERGGYTF.

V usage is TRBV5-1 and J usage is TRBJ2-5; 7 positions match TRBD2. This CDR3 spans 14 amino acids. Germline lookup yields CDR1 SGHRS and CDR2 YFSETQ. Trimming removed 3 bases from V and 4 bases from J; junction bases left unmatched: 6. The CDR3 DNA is TGCGCCAGCAGCTCGGGGGAGGGCCTAGAGACCCAGTACTTC. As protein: CASSSGEGLETQYF.

In DNA form, the CDR3 reads TGTGCCAGCAGTTACTCAACAGGGGAGACCAACTATGGCTACACCTTC. This gives the protein CASSYSTGETNYGYTF. This chain uses TRBV6-5 with TRBJ1-2; 7 nucleotides agree with TRBD1. Germline V gene data show CDR1 as MNHEY and CDR2 as SVGAGI. Losses at the gene ends were 0 bases for V and 2 bases for J; bases not matched to a gene: 6. The CDR3 consists of 16 residues.

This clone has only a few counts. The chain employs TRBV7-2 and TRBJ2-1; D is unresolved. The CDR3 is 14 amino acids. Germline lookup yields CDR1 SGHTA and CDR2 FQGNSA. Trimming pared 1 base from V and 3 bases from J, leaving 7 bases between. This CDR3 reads CASSLGSIYNEQFF. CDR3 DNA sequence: TGTGCCAGCAGCTTAGGCAGTATCTACAATGAGCAGTTCTTC.

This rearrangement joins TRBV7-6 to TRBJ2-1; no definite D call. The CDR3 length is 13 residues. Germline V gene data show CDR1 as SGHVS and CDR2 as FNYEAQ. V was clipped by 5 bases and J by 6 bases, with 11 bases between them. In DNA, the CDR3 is TGTGCCAGCAGCCTATATTTGAGCAATGAGCAGTTCTTC. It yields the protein CASSLYLSNEQFF.

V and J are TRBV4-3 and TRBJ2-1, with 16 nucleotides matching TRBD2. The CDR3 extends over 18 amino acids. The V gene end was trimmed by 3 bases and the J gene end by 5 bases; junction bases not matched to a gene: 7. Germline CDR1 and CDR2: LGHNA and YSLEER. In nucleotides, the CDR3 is TGCGCCAGCAGCCAGGGACTAGCGGGAGGGCCGGTCGACAATGAGCAGTTCTTC. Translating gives CASSQGLAGGPVDNEQFF.

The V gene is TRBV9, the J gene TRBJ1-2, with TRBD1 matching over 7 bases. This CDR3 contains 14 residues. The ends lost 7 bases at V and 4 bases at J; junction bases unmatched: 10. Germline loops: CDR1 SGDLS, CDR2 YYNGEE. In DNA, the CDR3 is TGTGCCAGCTCCTCCCGACAGGGCGGCTATGGCTACACCTTC. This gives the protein CASSSRQGGYGYTF. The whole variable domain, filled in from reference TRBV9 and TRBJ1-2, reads DSGVTQTPKHLITATGQRVTLRCSPRSGDLSVYWYQQSLDQGLQFLIQYYNGEERAKGNILERFSAQQFPDLHSELNLSSLELGDSALYFCASSSRQGGYGYTFGSGTRLTVV.

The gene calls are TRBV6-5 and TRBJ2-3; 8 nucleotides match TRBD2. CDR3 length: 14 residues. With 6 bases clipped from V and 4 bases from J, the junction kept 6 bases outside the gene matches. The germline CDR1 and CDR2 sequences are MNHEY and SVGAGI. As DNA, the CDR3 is TGTGCCAGCAGCGGGGGGGCTCTCCCAGATACGCAGTATTTT. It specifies CASSGGALPDTQYF.

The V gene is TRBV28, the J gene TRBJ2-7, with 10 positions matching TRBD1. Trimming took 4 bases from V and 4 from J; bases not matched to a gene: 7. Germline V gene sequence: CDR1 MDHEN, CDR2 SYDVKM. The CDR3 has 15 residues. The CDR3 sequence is CASSWGTGEGYEQYF. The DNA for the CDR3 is TGTGCCAGCAGTTGGGGGACAGGGGAAGGGTACGAGCAGTACTTC.

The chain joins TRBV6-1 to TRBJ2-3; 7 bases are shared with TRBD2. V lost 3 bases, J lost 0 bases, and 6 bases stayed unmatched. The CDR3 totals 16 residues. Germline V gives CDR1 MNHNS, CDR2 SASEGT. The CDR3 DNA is TGTGCCAGCAGTGATCCGGGGGGAACTAGCACAGATACGCAGTATTTT. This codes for CASSDPGGTSTDTQYF.

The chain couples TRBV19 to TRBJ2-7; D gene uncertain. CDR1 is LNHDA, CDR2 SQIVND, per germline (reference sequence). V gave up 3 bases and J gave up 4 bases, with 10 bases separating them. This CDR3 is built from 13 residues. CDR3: CASSMAPSYEQYF. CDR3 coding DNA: TGTGCCAGTAGTATGGCCCCCTCTTACGAGCAGTACTTC.

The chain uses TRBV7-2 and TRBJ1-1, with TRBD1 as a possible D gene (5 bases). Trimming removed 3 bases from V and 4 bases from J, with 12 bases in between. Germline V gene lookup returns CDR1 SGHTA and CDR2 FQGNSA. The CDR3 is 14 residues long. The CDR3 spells CASSFTGSATEAFF. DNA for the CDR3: TGTGCCAGCAGCTTCACAGGATCAGCCACTGAAGCTTTCTTT.